One sample yielded the 24 T cell receptor beta chains listed below, sequenced in a study of T-cell memory formation after mild COVID-19. TCRdb redid the calling of the 5' RACE reads with MiXCR, one entry per CDR3 protein. The table has some 300,000 distinct CDR3 sequences, 20% to 25% seen once. The sample consisted of PBMCs or a T cell subset sorted from them (not recorded which). The receptors were gathered from a man between 18 and 29 years old who had mild COVID-19 (a few samples of this study predate the infection). Cell type and time point are not known.

This chain connects TRBV12-3 or TRBV12-4 to TRBJ1-1; D is unresolved. The CDR3 is 14 amino acids. Trimming stripped 6 bases from V and 1 base from J, with 12 bases between. The CDR3: CASRDTYKNTEAFF. CDR3 DNA: TGTGCCAGCAGAGACACCTACAAGAACACTGAAGCTTTCTTT.

In this sample, this clonotype turned up a few times. The chain combines TRBV10-3 with TRBJ1-1, with TRBD1 as a possible D gene (5 bases). Germline-derived CDR1 and CDR2 are ENHRY and SYGVKD. Deletions cut 3 bases from V and 1 base from J, with 12 bases between. This CDR3 region has 15 residues. The CDR3 region is CAISDMGTGNTEAFF. The CDR3 DNA is TGTGCCATCAGTGACATGGGGACTGGGAACACTGAAGCTTTCTTT.

This clonotype was seen at least ten times. The genes are TRBV7-8 and TRBJ2-2; D is possibly TRBD1 (6 bases). Trimming left V 4 bases short and J 6 bases short, with 12 bases between. The CDR3 length is 14 residues. Looked up from germline, CDR1 is SGHVS and CDR2 is FQNEAQ. In DNA, the CDR3 is TGTGCCAGCAGCTCCTGGGACATTCCCGGGGAGCTGTTTTTT. Translated: CASSSWDIPGELFF.

The chain couples TRBV4-1 to TRBJ2-2; the D is unclear. Per germline, CDR1 MGHRA and CDR2 YSYEKL. V lost 1 base, J lost 3 bases, and 6 bases lay in between. The CDR3 sequence is 14 residues long. CDR3 nucleotides: TGCGCCAGCAGCCAAGCCTCTCACACCGGGGAGCTGTTTTTT. It yields the protein CASSQASHTGELFF.

The chain uses TRBV4-1 and TRBJ1-1; perhaps TRBD1 as D (6 bases). Deletions cut 5 bases from V and 2 bases from J, with 9 bases between. CDR1 and CDR2 from the germline V gene are MGHRA and YSYEKL. CDR3 length: 13 residues. CDR3 DNA: TGCGCCAGCAGCTCCGGGACAAACACTGAAGCTTTCTTT. It translates to CASSSGTNTEAFF.

The chain is built from TRBV9 and TRBJ2-7; 11 nucleotides agree with TRBD2. V dropped 2 bases and J dropped 3; count of bases not matched to a gene: 1. Germline loops: CDR1 SGDLS, CDR2 YYNGEE. The CDR3 sequence is 14 residues long. The CDR3 DNA follows: TGTGCCAGCAGCGTCGGGACTAGCGGCTACGAGCAGTACTTC. Encoded protein: CASSVGTSGYEQYF.

This clonotype turned up a few times. The gene calls are TRBV7-9 and TRBJ1-2; D uncertain. The CDR3 loop spans 13 amino acids. CDR1 is SEHNR and CDR2 is FQNEAQ in the germline V gene (reference sequence). V lost 3 bases and J 5 bases, leaving 10 bases between the germline ends. CDR3 residues: CASSLLMAYGYTF. CDR3 coding DNA: TGTGCCAGCAGCTTGTTAATGGCGTATGGCTACACCTTC.

This clonotype was seen a handful of times. The CDR3 spells CASSFRGLEYNEQFF. CDR3 nucleotides: TGCGCCAGCAGCTTCCGCGGGCTGGAATACAATGAGCAGTTCTTC. The chain links TRBV5-1 to TRBJ2-1, with a possible D match to TRBD2 (5 bases). V was clipped by 2 bases and J by 4 bases, with 13 bases between them. Germline CDR1 is SGHRS and CDR2 is YFSETQ. CDR3 length equals 15 residues. The variable domain in full, with the rest retrieved from reference TRBV5-1 and TRBJ2-1, is KAGVTQTPRYLIKTRGQQVTLSCSPISGHRSVSWYQQTPGQGLQFLFEYFSETQRNKGNFPGRFSGRQFSNSRSEMNVSTLELGDSALYLCASSFRGLEYNEQFFGPGTRLTVL.

The chain joins TRBV3-1 to TRBJ2-1, with a tentative D call TRBD2 (6 bases). Per the germline V gene, CDR1 is LGHDT and CDR2 is YNNKEL (reference sequence). V shed 0 bases and J shed 13 bases, with 16 bases lying between them. The CDR3 loop spans 14 amino acids. This CDR3 is CASSQEPAGLLQFF. The CDR3 DNA reads as TGTGCCAGCAGCCAAGAACCCGCGGGACTGTTACAGTTCTTC.

This clonotype was detected many times. The gene calls are TRBV3-1 and TRBJ2-7, with a weak D call TRBD2 (6 bases). In germline, CDR1 is LGHDT, CDR2 YNNKEL (reference sequence). V lost 4 bases, J lost 4 bases, and 11 bases lay in between. The CDR3 is 13 amino acids. CDR3 loop: CASSLGGRYEQYF. CDR3 in DNA: TGTGCCAGCAGCCTTGGGGGGAGGTACGAGCAGTACTTC.

This clonotype was counted many times. The chain recombines TRBV5-1 with TRBJ2-3; D unresolved. CDR1 and CDR2 from the germline V gene are SGHRS and YFSETQ. Trimming stripped 0 bases from V and 2 bases from J, with 7 bases between. The CDR3 is 14 residues long. CDR3 sequence: CASSLGQTTDTQYF. The CDR3 bases are TGCGCCAGCAGCTTGGGTCAGACCACAGATACGCAGTATTTT.

The V and J genes are TRBV10-3 and TRBJ2-1, with 9 bases matching TRBD2. CDR3 length equals 15 residues. V trimming: 3 bases; J trimming: 4 bases; junction bases outside the gene matches: 4. Per germline, CDR1 ENHRY and CDR2 SYGVKD. CDR3 protein: CAISDGGGAYNEQFF. Here the CDR3 DNA reads TGTGCCATCAGTGATGGCGGGGGGGCGTACAATGAGCAGTTCTTC.

This clonotype was observed many times. The chain uses TRBV12-3 or TRBV12-4 and TRBJ2-2; 7 nucleotides align to TRBD1. J gave up 1 base and V 5 bases, and 1 base lay outside the gene matches. The CDR3 sequence is 14 residues long. In DNA form, the CDR3 reads TGTGCCAGCAGTCGACAGGGGAACACCGGGGAGCTGTTTTTT. Translation: CASSRQGNTGELFF.

The chain employs TRBV6-5 and TRBJ1-2; D call uncertain. CDR1 is MNHEY and CDR2 is SVGAGI in the germline V gene. The CDR3 totals 12 residues. Trimming removed 5 bases from V and 7 bases from J, with 11 bases in between. The CDR3 loop is CASSNRPSGYTF. The CDR3 DNA reads as TGTGCCAGCAGTAACCGTCCCAGTGGCTACACCTTC.

The chain joins TRBV2 to TRBJ2-1; D is uncertain. CDR3 length equals 14 residues. The V gene's germline CDR1 is SNHLY and CDR2 FYNNEI. V dropped 8 bases and J dropped 7 bases, with 18 bases sitting between them. DNA of the CDR3: TGTGCCAGCTACCCCTCTGAGTGGTCGAATGAGCAGTTCTTC. Its translation is CASYPSEWSNEQFF.

This rearrangement joins TRBV20-1 to TRBJ2-3, with 8 bases aligning to TRBD1. The CDR3 is 14 residues long. Germline values: CDR1 DFQATT, CDR2 SNEGSKA (reference sequence). With 6 bases clipped from V and 0 bases from J, the junction kept 5 bases outside the gene matches. CDR3 region: CSAARTGSTDTQYF. In DNA, the CDR3 is TGCAGTGCCGCACGGACAGGGAGCACAGATACGCAGTATTTT.

The rearrangement joins TRBV7-2 to TRBJ1-4; tentatively, D is TRBD1 (5 bases). Germline CDR1 reads SGHTA; CDR2 reads FQGNSA. V was clipped by 6 bases and J by 8 bases, with 19 bases between them. The CDR3 is 15 amino acids. CDR3 residues: CASSSNGAPLEKLFF. CDR3 DNA sequence: TGTGCCAGCAGTTCGAACGGGGCGCCCCTAGAAAAACTGTTTTTT.

The chain has TRBV6-6 and TRBJ1-5, with a possible D match to TRBD1 (5 bases). The CDR3 has 13 amino acids. Germline CDR1 and CDR2: MNHNY and SVGAGI (reference sequence). V dropped 6 bases and J dropped 4 bases, with 10 bases sitting between them. The CDR3 sequence: CASRLTENQPQHF. CDR3 nucleotides: TGTGCCAGCAGGTTGACAGAAAATCAGCCCCAGCATTTT.

There are a few counts of this clonotype. V usage is TRBV5-5 and J usage is TRBJ1-2; D is unclear. The CDR3 is made up of 14 amino acids. Germline CDR1 and CDR2: SGHKS and YYEKEE (reference sequence). V was trimmed by 2 bases and J by 4 bases, leaving 12 bases between them. The CDR3 DNA is TGTGCCAGCAGCTTAGGATTACCTGGCTATGGCTACACCTTC. Amino acids: CASSLGLPGYGYTF.

A few counts support this clonotype. The V gene is TRBV7-9, the J gene TRBJ2-3, with D tentatively TRBD2 (5 bases). Germline V gene lookup returns CDR1 SEHNR and CDR2 FQNEAQ (reference sequence). V was shortened by 5 bases and J by 1 base, with 16 bases between the two germline ends. This CDR3 has 16 amino acids. CDR3 nucleotides: TGTGCCAGCAGCCATCTCCGGGAAGCGGGCACAGATACGCAGTATTTT. It specifies CASSHLREAGTDTQYF.

CDR3 DNA: TGTGCCAGCAGTGAAGACCCCACAGATACGCAGTATTTT. Translating it yields CASSEDPTDTQYF. The chain uses TRBV6-1 and TRBJ2-3; D remains ambiguous. The CDR3 runs 13 residues. Germline V CDR1 and CDR2: MNHNS, SASEGT. Trimming pared 1 base from V and 2 bases from J, leaving 4 bases between.

The gene calls are TRBV20-1 and TRBJ2-7; no definite D call. The germline V gene has CDR1 DFQATT and CDR2 SNEGSKA (reference sequence). Trimming took off 8 bases at V and 0 bases at J, with 14 bases between the two ends. The CDR3 spans 13 residues. The CDR3, as DNA: TGCAGTCTCGGTGGGCCCAACTCCTACGAGCAGTACTTC. It is translated as CSLGGPNSYEQYF.

This clonotype was seen a few times. The chain joins TRBV12-3 or TRBV12-4 to TRBJ2-2; 7 nucleotides line up with TRBD2. The CDR3 sequence is 15 residues long. J lost 3 bases, V lost 6 bases, and 7 bases had no gene match. CDR3 region: CASSLSGFDTGELFF. The CDR3 DNA follows: TGTGCCAGCAGCCTTAGCGGGTTTGACACCGGGGAGCTGTTTTTT.

This clonotype was observed a handful of times. The chain joins TRBV5-1 to TRBJ2-1; 9 bases align to TRBD2. The CDR3 is 15 amino acids. With V trimmed by 4 bases and J by 4 bases, 6 bases remained unmatched. The germline gives CDR1 SGHRS, CDR2 YFSETQ. The CDR3 DNA reads TGCGCCAGCAGCGGGAGCGGGGGGCCGTACAATGAGCAGTTCTTC. Amino acid sequence: CASSGSGGPYNEQFF.